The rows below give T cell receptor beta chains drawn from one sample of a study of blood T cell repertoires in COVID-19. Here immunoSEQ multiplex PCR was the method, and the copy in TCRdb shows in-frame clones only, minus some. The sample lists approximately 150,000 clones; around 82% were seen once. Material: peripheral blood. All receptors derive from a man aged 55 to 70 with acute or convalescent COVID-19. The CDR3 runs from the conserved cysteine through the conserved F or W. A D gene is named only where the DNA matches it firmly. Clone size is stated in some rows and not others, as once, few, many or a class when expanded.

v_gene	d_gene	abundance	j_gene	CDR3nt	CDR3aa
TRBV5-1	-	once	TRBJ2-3	TGCGCCAGCAGCGACCCGCTAGATGTGTCAGATACGCAGTATTTT	CASSDPLDVSDTQYF
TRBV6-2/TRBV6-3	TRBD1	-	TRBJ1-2	TGTGCCAGCAGTAAGCTCCGACCGGGGACAGCCTATGGCTACACCTTC	CASSKLRPGTAYGYTF
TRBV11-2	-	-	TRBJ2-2	TGTGCCAGCAGCAGACAGGCAGTGGGGGAGCTGTTTTTT	CASSRQAVGELFF
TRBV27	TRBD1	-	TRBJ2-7	TGTGCCAGCAGTCGTGCACAGGGGATCTCCTACGAGCAGTACTTC	CASSRAQGISYEQYF
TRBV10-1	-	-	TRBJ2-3	TGCGCCAGCAGTGAGTCGGGGAGACCAGATACGCAGTATTTT	CASSESGRPDTQYF
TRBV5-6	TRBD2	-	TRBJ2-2	TGTGCCAGCAGCACTAGCGGGGGGAGCACCGGGGAGCTGTTTTTT	CASSTSGGSTGELFF
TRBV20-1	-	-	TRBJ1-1	TGCAGTGCTAGTAAGGGGGTGGGCACTGAAGCTTTCTTT	CSASKGVGTEAFF
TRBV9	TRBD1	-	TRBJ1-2	TGTGCCAGCAGCGTAAGCAGTGGGACAGGGGAGGGCTACACCTTC	CASSVSSGTGEGYTF
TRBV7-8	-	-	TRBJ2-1	TGTGCCAGCAGCCAACTTGTGGTTAGCACCTACAATGAGCAGTTCTTC	CASSQLVVSTYNEQFF
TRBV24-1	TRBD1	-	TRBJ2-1	TGTGCCACCAGTGATTTAGGGGTGACAGGGGGTGCCTACAATGAGCAGTTCTTC	CATSDLGVTGGAYNEQFF
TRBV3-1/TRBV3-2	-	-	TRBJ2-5	TGTGCCAGCAGCCAATTGGGGGGATGGGAGACCCAGTACTTC	CASSQLGGWETQYF
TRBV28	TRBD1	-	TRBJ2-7	TGTGCCAGCAAACCGACAGGGGGAAGGGGTTACGAGCAGTACTTC	CASKPTGGRGYEQYF
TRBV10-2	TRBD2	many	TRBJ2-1	TGCGCCAGCACTCTAGCGGGAGGCAATGAGCAGTTCTTC	CASTLAGGNEQFF
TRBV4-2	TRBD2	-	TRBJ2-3	TGTGCCAGCAGCCAAGGTGGACTAGAAGGCACAGATACGCAGTATTTT	CASSQGGLEGTDTQYF
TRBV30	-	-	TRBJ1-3	TGTGCCTGGAGTGTGGGGGGGGACACCATATATTTT	CAWSVGGDTIYF
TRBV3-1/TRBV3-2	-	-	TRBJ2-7	TGTGCCAGCAGCCATCGCGTCACTAAAGGGGGAAGCTCCTACGAGCAGTACTTC	CASSHRVTKGGSSYEQYF
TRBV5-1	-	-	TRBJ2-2	TGCGCCAGCAGCTCAGAACTTTCCGGGACATTAAACACCGGGGAGCTGTTTTTT	CASSSELSGTLNTGELFF
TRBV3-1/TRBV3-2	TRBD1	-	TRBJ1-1	TGTGCCAGCAGCCAAGACCCGGGACAGGAAGCTTTCTTT	CASSQDPGQEAFF
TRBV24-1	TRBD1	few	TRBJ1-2	TGTGCCACCAGTGCTGGGACAGGAGGGGTGAGTGGCTACACCTTC	CATSAGTGGVSGYTF
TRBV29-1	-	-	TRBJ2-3	TGCAGCGTTGAAGAACTAGAGGATACGCAGTATTTT	CSVEELEDTQYF
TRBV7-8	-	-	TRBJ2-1	TGTGCCAGCAGCTTAATAGCCACGAGCTACAATGAGCAGTTCTTC	CASSLIATSYNEQFF
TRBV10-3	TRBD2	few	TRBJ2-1	TGTGCCGTTGGGACTATATTGAATGAGCAGTTCTTC	CAVGTILNEQFF
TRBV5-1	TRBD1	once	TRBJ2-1	TGCGCCAGCAGCAGGGACAGGAGCTCCTACAATGAGCAGTTCTTC	CASSRDRSSYNEQFF
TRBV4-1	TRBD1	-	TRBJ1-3	TGCGCCAGCAGTCCCGACAGGGCACAGGAATTCTCTGGAAACACCATATATTTT	CASSPDRAQEFSGNTIYF
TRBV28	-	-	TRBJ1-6	TGTGCCAGCAGGAGGGGACAATATTCACCCCTCCACTTT	CASRRGQYSPLHF
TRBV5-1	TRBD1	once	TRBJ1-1	TGCGCCAGCAGCCTAATGACAGGGGTGAACACTGAAGCTTTCTTT	CASSLMTGVNTEAFF
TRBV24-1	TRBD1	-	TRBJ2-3	TGTGCCACCAGTAAAGAGACAGGGAGCACAGATACGCAGTATTTT	CATSKETGSTDTQYF
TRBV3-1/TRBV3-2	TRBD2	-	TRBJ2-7	TGTGCCAGCAGCCCCGGACTAGCGGGAGATGGCGAGCAGTACTTC	CASSPGLAGDGEQYF
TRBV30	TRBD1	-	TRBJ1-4	TGTGCCTGGAGTGTAGACAGGGGAACTAATGAAAAACTGTTTTTT	CAWSVDRGTNEKLFF
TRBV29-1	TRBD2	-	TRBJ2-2	TGCAGCGCGCGACCGGGACTAGTAATCGGGGAGCTGTTTTTT	CSARPGLVIGELFF
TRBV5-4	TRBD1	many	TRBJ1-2	TGTGCCAGCAGGTTTAACAGGGGCTATGGCTACACCTTC	CASRFNRGYGYTF
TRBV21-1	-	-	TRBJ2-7	TGTGCCAGCAGCAAACCCGAGATACGGGCCTCCGAGGGAACCTACGAGCAGTACTTC	CASSKPEIRASEGTYEQYF
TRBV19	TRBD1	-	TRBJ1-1	TGTGCCAGTAGTCCCCATACAGGGGTGGACACTGAAGCTTTCTTT	CASSPHTGVDTEAFF
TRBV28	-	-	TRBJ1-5	TGTGCCAGCAGTTTACTAAGAGGGCGACAGCCCCAGCATTTT	CASSLLRGRQPQHF
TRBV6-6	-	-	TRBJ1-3	TGTGCCAGCAGTTATGATAACAGGGTCGGAAACACCATATATTTT	CASSYDNRVGNTIYF
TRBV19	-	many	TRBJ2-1	TGTGCCAGTAGTATACTAGCCTACAATGAGCAGTTCTTC	CASSILAYNEQFF
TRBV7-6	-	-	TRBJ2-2	TGTGCCAGCAGCTTAGGGGCTAGCCGGGGTACCGGGGAGCTGTTTTTT	CASSLGASRGTGELFF
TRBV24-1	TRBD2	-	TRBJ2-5	TGTGCCACCAGTGATGGGGGAGGGGAGACCCAGTACTTC	CATSDGGGETQYF
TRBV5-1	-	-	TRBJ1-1	TGCGCCAGCAGCTTACAAGGGGGAGAATACACTGAAGCTTTCTTT	CASSLQGGEYTEAFF
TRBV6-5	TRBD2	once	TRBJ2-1	TGTGCCAGCAGTCTAACTAGCGGGCTGGTCGATGAGCAGTTCTTC	CASSLTSGLVDEQFF
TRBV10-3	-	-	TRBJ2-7	TGTGCCATCAGTGAGATAGTCCACGAGCAGTACTTC	CAISEIVHEQYF
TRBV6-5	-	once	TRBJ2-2	TGTGCCAGCAGTTACCTAAGTACCGTACGGGGCGGGGAGCTGTTTTTT	CASSYLSTVRGGELFF
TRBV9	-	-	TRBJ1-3	TGTGCCAGCAGCGTAGGGGACTACTCTGGAAACACCATATATTTT	CASSVGDYSGNTIYF
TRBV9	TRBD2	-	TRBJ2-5	TGTGCCAGCAGCGTAGGAGCGGGAGGGCCGGGGCAAGAGACCCAGTACTTC	CASSVGAGGPGQETQYF
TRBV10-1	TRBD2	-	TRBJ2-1	TGCGCCAGCAGTGACTTAGCGGTGGGAGGGCCAACTGAGCAGTTCTTC	CASSDLAVGGPTEQFF
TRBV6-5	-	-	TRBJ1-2	TGTGCCAGCAGCCCGCAGGGAGGCAGCAACTATGGCTACACCTTC	CASSPQGGSNYGYTF
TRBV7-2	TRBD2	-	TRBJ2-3	TGTGCCAGCAGCTTGGTAGCGGGAGGTGGAGATACGCAGTATTTT	CASSLVAGGGDTQYF
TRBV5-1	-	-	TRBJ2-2	TGCGCCAGCAGCTTGGGGGGACTTACCGGGGAGCTGTTTTTT	CASSLGGLTGELFF
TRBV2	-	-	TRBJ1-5	TGTGCCAGCAGGGGGAGGGGCTCGGAGAATCAGCCCCAGCATTTT	CASRGRGSENQPQHF
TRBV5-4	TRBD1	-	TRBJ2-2	TGTGCCAGCAGCATAGGGACAGGGGACACCGGGGAGCTGTTTTTT	CASSIGTGDTGELFF
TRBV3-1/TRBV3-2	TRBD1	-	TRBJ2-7	TGTGCCAGCAGCCAAGAATTAAGGGACCGGGACAGGACCTACGAGCAGTACTTC	CASSQELRDRDRTYEQYF
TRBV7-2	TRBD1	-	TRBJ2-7	TGTGCCAGCAGCTTAACAGGGGGCGCCTCCCACGAGCAGTACTTC	CASSLTGGASHEQYF
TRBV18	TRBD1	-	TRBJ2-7	TGTGCCAGCTCACCGGCAGGGGGCGGACACGAGCAGTACTTC	CASSPAGGGHEQYF
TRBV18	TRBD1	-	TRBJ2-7	TGTGCCAGCTCAGCCGGGACAGGGTATTACGAGCAGTACTTC	CASSAGTGYYEQYF
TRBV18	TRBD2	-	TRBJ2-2	TGTGCCAGCTCACCTCTAGCGGGAGAATCTGCCGGGGAGCTGTTTTTT	CASSPLAGESAGELFF
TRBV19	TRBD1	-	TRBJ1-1	TGTGCCAGTACCCGACAGGGAAAGAACACTGAAGCTTTCTTT	CASTRQGKNTEAFF
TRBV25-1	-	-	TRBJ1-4	TGTGCCAGCAGTGATTCAACAGGGAGGGATGAAAAACTGTTTTTT	CASSDSTGRDEKLFF